Sequencing of this T cell receptor beta chain was carried out in a study of blood T cell repertoires in COVID-19. In this sample, this clone turned up once. Trimming shortened V by 6 bases and J by 0 bases, and 26 bases separated the two germline ends. Germline assignment: CDR1 MNHNY and CDR2 SVGAGI (reference sequence). This CDR3 has 20 residues. Original processing notes: Estimation of nucleated cell counts was performed using reference gene primer amplification. The table came from immunoSEQ multiplex PCR; TCRdb's copy has only in-frame clones and leaves some out. Clonal size and the V and J genes are those of that table, whereas D and trimming came from the DNA. The sample carries 70,000 to 85,000 clones, approximately 89% recorded once.

The rearrangement joins TRBV6-6 to TRBJ1-4; possibly TRBD1 for D (6 bases). This clonotype was sampled from an older woman with active COVID-19. Material for sequencing was peripheral blood. The CDR3 region is CASSHYPAGTQGTTNEKLFF. CDR3 DNA sequence: TGTGCCAGCAGCCACTACCCCGCCGGGACCCAGGGGACAACTAATGAAAAACTGTTTTTT.